Described below is a single TCR beta chain sequence and its context. As yet, its antigen is unknown. Using immunoSEQ multiplex PCR, the repertoire was profiled, and TCRdb retains in-frame clones only, with some absent. The sample lists approximately 100,000 clones; approximately 86% were seen once. Time point meaning: cycle 4 day 1 (C4D1), after less than 7 weeks of nivolumab. Each patient's relapse followed autologous stem cell transplantation, and brentuximab vedotin exposure varied. These data originate in a study of PD-1 blockade in classical Hodgkin lymphoma. General study points: Repertoire difference causes, possibly disease activity or prior therapy, remain undefined.

Unmatched junction bases numbered 6, after V lost 4 bases and J lost 3 bases. The CDR3 is 15 residues long. The germline V gene has CDR1 PRHDT and CDR2 FYEKMQ (reference sequence). The sample here was peripheral blood mononuclear cells (PBMCs), taken before the fourth cycle of nivolumab. V is TRBV13 and J is TRBJ1-1; the match to TRBD1 covers 9 bases. The receptor was isolated from a human donor with classical Hodgkin lymphoma. CDR3 protein: CASSWTGVRDTEAFF. CDR3 in DNA: TGTGCCAGCAGCTGGACAGGGGTGCGGGACACTGAAGCTTTCTTT.